Presented here are 6 T cell receptor delta chains from one specimen sequenced in a study of Vδ1+ human thymocytes. The template was reverse-transcribed extracted RNA. Pooled V-gene forward primers with one constant-region reverse primer generated the CDR3 amplicons by multiplex PCR. TCRdb re-called the multiplex PCR reads using CATT. Of approximately 19,000 delta-chain clones listed, more than 8% are singletons. For these receptors, no antigen is known. Study-level points and caveats: In the thymus, TRG and TRD repertoires looked highly polyclonal with Gaussian CDR3 lengths.

Source material: Vdelta1+ gamma-delta thymocytes from the thymus. Subset denoted: FACS-sorted CD3+ TCRalphabeta- TCRVdelta1+ TCRVdelta2- thymocytes. These receptors were collected from a child younger than two who had congenital heart surgery.

The gene calls are TRDV1 and TRDJ1; the match to TRDD3 covers 7 bases. The junction had 17 bases not matched to a gene; V was cut back by 1 base and J by 0 bases. Germline CDR1 is TSWWSYY and CDR2 is QGS. CDR3 length: 20 amino acids. This CDR3 is CALGEHTPVLGFNHTDKLIF. As DNA, the CDR3 is TGTGCTCTTGGGGAACACACCCCGGTACTGGGGTTTAACCACACCGATAAACTCATCTTT.

The sample holds a few counts of this clone. The rearrangement links TRDV1 to TRDJ1; tentatively, D is TRDD3 (6 bases). Germline V gene lookup returns CDR1 TSWWSYY and CDR2 QGS. Trimming shortened V by 3 bases and J by 0 bases, and 23 bases separated the two germline ends. The CDR3 covers 19 residues. The CDR3 protein is CALGDFPWVGGTYTDKLIF. In nucleotides, the CDR3 is TGTGCTCTTGGGGATTTTCCGTGGGTGGGGGGCACGTACACCGATAAACTCATCTTT.

The chain is built from TRDV1 and TRDJ1, with D possibly being TRDD3 (6 bases). Germline assignment: CDR1 TSWWSYY and CDR2 QGS. There are 19 residues in the CDR3. V lost 0 bases and J lost 5, with 25 bases in between. CDR3 in amino acids: CALGELASHPRWGPDKLIF. CDR3 coding DNA: TGTGCTCTTGGGGAACTAGCAAGCCACCCAAGGTGGGGGCCTGATAAACTCATCTTT.

The chain employs TRDV1 and TRDJ1, with 10 bases aligning to TRDD3. The germline V gene encodes CDR1 TSWWSYY and CDR2 QGS. This CDR3 region has 16 residues. Unmatched junction bases numbered 7, after V lost 3 bases and J lost 3 bases. The CDR3 DNA follows: TGTGCTCTTGGGGACCGACGAGGGGGATACGCCGATAAACTCATCTTT. It translates to CALGDRRGGYADKLIF.

On this clone itself: Germline is not matched at one junction end, which may reflect a read error. Other DNA sequences in the sample encode the same CDR3. This sequence joins TRDV1 and TRDJ1, with 10 positions matching TRDD3. The CDR3 covers 21 residues. From germline, CDR1 is TSWWSYY and CDR2 QGS. CDR3 sequence: CALGDGLLTNTGGFDTDKLIF. As DNA, the CDR3 is TGTGCTCTTGGGGATGGCCTTCTCACAAACACTGGGGGATTTGACACCGATAAGCTCATCTTT.

This clone was counted a few times. The chain is built from TRDV1 and TRDJ1; 8 bases fit TRDD3. Germline CDR1 and CDR2: TSWWSYY and QGS. The trim removed 1 base at V and 7 bases at J, leaving 11 bases unmatched. The CDR3 is 16 residues long. In DNA, the CDR3 is TGTGCTCTTGGGGAACGAAATCCCCGGGGGATATCTAAACTCATCTTT. This translates into CALGERNPRGISKLIF.